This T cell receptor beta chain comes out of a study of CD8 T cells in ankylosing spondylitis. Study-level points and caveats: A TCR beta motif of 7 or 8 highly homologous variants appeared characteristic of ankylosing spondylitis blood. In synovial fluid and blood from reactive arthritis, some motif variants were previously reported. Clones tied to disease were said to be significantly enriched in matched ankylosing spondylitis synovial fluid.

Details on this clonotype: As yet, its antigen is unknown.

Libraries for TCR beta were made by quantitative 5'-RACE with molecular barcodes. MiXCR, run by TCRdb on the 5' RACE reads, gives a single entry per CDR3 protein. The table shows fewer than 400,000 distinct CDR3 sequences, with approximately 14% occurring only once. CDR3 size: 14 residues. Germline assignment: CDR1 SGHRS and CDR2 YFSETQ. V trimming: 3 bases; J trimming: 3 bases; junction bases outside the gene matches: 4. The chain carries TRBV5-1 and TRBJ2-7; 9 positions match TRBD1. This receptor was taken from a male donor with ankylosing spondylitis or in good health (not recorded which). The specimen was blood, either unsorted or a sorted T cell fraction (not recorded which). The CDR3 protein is CASSSQGAFYEQYF. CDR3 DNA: TGCGCCAGCAGCTCACAGGGGGCCTTCTACGAGCAGTACTTC.